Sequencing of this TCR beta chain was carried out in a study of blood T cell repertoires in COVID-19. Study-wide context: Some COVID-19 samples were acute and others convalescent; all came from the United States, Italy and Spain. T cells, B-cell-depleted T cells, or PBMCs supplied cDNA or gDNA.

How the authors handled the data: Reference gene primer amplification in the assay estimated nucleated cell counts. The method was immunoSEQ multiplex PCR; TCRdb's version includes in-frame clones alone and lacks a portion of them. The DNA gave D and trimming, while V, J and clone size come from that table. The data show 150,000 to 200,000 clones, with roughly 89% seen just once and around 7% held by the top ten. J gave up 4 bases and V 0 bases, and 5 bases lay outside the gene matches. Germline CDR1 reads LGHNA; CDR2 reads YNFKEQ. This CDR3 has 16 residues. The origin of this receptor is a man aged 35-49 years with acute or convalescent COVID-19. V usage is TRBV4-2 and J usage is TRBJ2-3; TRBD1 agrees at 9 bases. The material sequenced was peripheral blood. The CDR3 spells CASSQDGGTGSDTQYF. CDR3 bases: TGTGCCAGCAGCCAAGATGGAGGGACAGGGTCAGATACGCAGTATTTT.